One and the same sample provided the 18 T cell receptor beta chains below, sequenced in a study of blood T cells in healthy people across ages. With a J-beta primer mix and a sample-barcoded 5' primer, a second PCR ran about 7 to 11 cycles. Each CDR3 protein is one row after TCRdb ran MiXCR on the 5' RACE reads. The sample records approximately 1.5 million distinct CDR3 sequences, approximately 43% being singletons. Source material: blood. The source is a woman under 30 in good health.

The rearrangement uses TRBV20-1 and TRBJ2-7, with TRBD2 matching over 15 bases. Looked up from germline, CDR1 is DFQATT and CDR2 is SNEGSKA (reference sequence). There are 15 residues in the CDR3. V lost 0 bases and J lost 9; bases outside the gene matches: 6. CDR3 loop: CSARDKGTSGGRQYF. CDR3 nucleotides: TGCAGTGCTAGAGATAAGGGGACTAGCGGGGGGAGGCAGTACTTC.

This clonotype was found once. The gene calls are TRBV4-1 and TRBJ2-1; TRBD1 matches 7 bases. The DNA end is a closer match to TRBJ2-7, so the J assignment may be wrong. The CDR3 loop spans 15 amino acids. Germline V gene data show CDR1 as MGHRA and CDR2 as YSYEKL. The CDR3 loop is CASSQLTRGSYEQYF. In DNA form, the CDR3 reads TGCGCCAGCAGCCAACTGACCAGGGGGTCTTACGAGCAGTACTTC.

This clonotype was detected many times. The chain couples TRBV20-1 to TRBJ2-7; TRBD2 aligns across 11 bases. The length of the CDR3 is 16 residues. The J segment lost 4 bases and the V segment lost 5 bases, leaving 13 bases of the junction unmatched. The germline gives CDR1 DFQATT, CDR2 SNEGSKA (reference sequence). CDR3 region: CSASSMTSGVGYEQYF. DNA for the CDR3: TGCAGTGCTTCTTCAATGACTAGCGGGGTGGGATACGAGCAGTACTTC.

This chain joins TRBV10-3 and TRBJ2-1; 7 positions match TRBD1. The J segment lost 5 bases and the V segment lost 10 bases, leaving 5 bases of the junction unmatched. The CDR3 length is 12 residues. CDR1 is ENHRY and CDR2 is SYGVKD in the germline V gene. The CDR3 DNA reads as TGTGCCACCGGGACAGATAACAATGAGCAGTTCTTC. This gives the protein CATGTDNNEQFF.

In its sample, this clonotype was seen once. This chain connects TRBV12-3 or TRBV12-4 to TRBJ1-1; D unresolved. The V end was cut by 7 bases, the J end by 8 bases, with 11 bases between. CDR3 length: 11 amino acids. The CDR3 reads CASKQVGEAFF. Written as DNA, the CDR3 is TGTGCCAGCAAGCAAGTAGGCGAAGCTTTCTTT.

This clonotype occurred a few times. The genes are TRBV20-1 and TRBJ1-2, with unresolved D. Germline CDR1 is DFQATT and CDR2 is SNEGSKA (reference sequence). The CDR3 contains 12 residues. Between the trimmed V and J ends, which lost 3 bases and 1 base, there was a span of 6 bases. The CDR3 protein is CSASLDNYGYTF. The CDR3 bases are TGCAGTGCTAGTTTGGATAACTATGGCTACACCTTC.

V usage is TRBV7-9 and J usage is TRBJ1-2; D possibly corresponds to TRBD1 (5 bases). CDR1 SEHNR and CDR2 FQNEAQ come from the germline V gene (reference sequence). The CDR3 contains 17 residues. V lost 2 bases and J lost 2, with 18 bases in between. CDR3 nucleotide sequence: TGTGCCAGCAGCTTAAGCGGGCAGATAAGGGGAAACTATGGCTACACCTTC. Translating gives CASSLSGQIRGNYGYTF.

This clonotype occurred a few times. The chain recombines TRBV7-2 with TRBJ1-2, with 7 bases matching TRBD1. The CDR3 has 14 residues. Trimming at V came to 4 bases and at J to 6 bases, leaving 8 bases not matched to a gene. CDR1 SGHTA and CDR2 FQGNSA come from the germline V gene. The CDR3 protein is CASSSRQGRNGYTF. The CDR3 DNA follows: TGTGCCAGCAGCTCCCGACAGGGAAGGAATGGCTACACCTTC.

Regarding this clonotype: A read error may explain this, as a much larger clone is one base away. The V gene is TRBV29-1, the J gene TRBJ2-5; the D gene is possibly TRBD2 (5 bases). CDR3 length: 12 amino acids. With 2 bases removed from V and 11 bases from J, the gap between germline ends came to 15 bases. Germline V CDR1 and CDR2: SQVTM, ANQGSEA. CDR3 protein: CSVELRANEQYF. The CDR3, as DNA: TGCAGCGTTGAACTGAGGGCAAATGAGCAGTACTTC.

The chain is built from TRBV5-5 and TRBJ2-1; the match to TRBD2 covers 7 bases. The CDR3 is made up of 16 amino acids. The ends lost 5 bases at V and 8 bases at J; junction bases unmatched: 16. Germline V gene lookup returns CDR1 SGHKS and CDR2 YYEKEE (reference sequence). The CDR3 here is CASRRIGPGRVDEQFF. In DNA, the CDR3 is TGTGCCAGCAGGCGGATAGGACCGGGGAGGGTTGATGAGCAGTTCTTC.

V is TRBV27 and J is TRBJ1-1; no clear D gene. CDR3 length: 15 amino acids. CDR1 and CDR2 (germline): MNHEY, SMNVEV (reference sequence). V was trimmed by 5 bases and J by 4 bases, leaving 17 bases between them. CDR3 in DNA: TGTGCCAGCAGTACGGTACCCCGGAGGAGCACTGAAGCTTTCTTT. Translation: CASSTVPRRSTEAFF.

The chain couples TRBV28 to TRBJ1-5, with D possibly matching TRBD1 (5 bases). CDR3 length: 14 amino acids. The V and J ends lost 2 bases and 7 bases respectively, with 12 bases between them. The germline CDR1 and CDR2 sequences are MDHEN and SYDVKM. The CDR3 is CASSLMGGIQPQHF. CDR3 coding DNA: TGTGCCAGCAGTTTAATGGGGGGAATCCAGCCCCAGCATTTT.

The rearrangement uses TRBV6-6 and TRBJ1-2, with D perhaps TRBD1 (5 bases). Trimming took 6 bases from V and 5 from J, leaving 16 bases between them. This CDR3 spans 14 amino acids. In germline, CDR1 is MNHNY, CDR2 SVGAGI (reference sequence). The chain's CDR3 is CASRGRDGSYGYTF. For the CDR3, the DNA is TGTGCCAGCAGGGGACGGGACGGGAGTTATGGCTACACCTTC.

This clonotype was counted between two and nine times. V is TRBV7-9 and J is TRBJ2-7, with D unresolved. Germline CDR1 and CDR2: SEHNR and FQNEAQ (reference sequence). Trimming removed 1 base at V and 2 bases at J, with 9 bases between. The length of the CDR3 is 14 residues. The CDR3 region has the DNA TGTGCCAGCAGCTTAGTGAATGGGCCCTACGAGCAGTACTTC. It is translated as CASSLVNGPYEQYF.

This chain links TRBV5-1 with TRBJ2-2; a weak D match, TRBD2 (5 bases). The CDR3 spans 15 residues. The V gene's germline CDR1 is SGHRS and CDR2 YFSETQ. V lost 0 bases and J lost 1, with 7 bases in between. CDR3 sequence (DNA): TGCGCCAGCAGCTTGGGACGGGAGAACACCGGGGAGCTGTTTTTT. This gives the protein CASSLGRENTGELFF.

This clonotype was observed a few times. The junction shows a germline mismatch at one end, possibly a read error. V and J are TRBV5-1 and TRBJ2-7; TRBD1 aligns across 8 bases. CDR3 length: 16 amino acids. Germline V lookup: CDR1 SGHRS, CDR2 YFSETQ. CDR3 protein: CASSLARTGSSYEQYF. The CDR3 region has the DNA TGTGCCAGCAGCTTAGCGCGGACAGGGAGCTCCTACGAGCAGTACTTC.

This clonotype was observed once. This chain uses TRBV6-5 with TRBJ1-3; D gene uncertain. Germline assignment: CDR1 MNHEY and CDR2 SVGAGI. The CDR3 spans 15 residues. Deletions cut 2 bases from V and 0 bases from J, with 8 bases between. The CDR3 coding sequence is TGTGCCAGCAGTTACGGGGAATCCTCTGGAAACACCATATATTTT. It specifies CASSYGESSGNTIYF.

The chain links TRBV10-2 to TRBJ1-2; D gene ambiguous. Trimming removed 6 bases at V and 3 bases at J, with 17 bases between. CDR1 WSHSY and CDR2 SAAADI come from the germline V gene. This CDR3 contains 15 residues. Here the CDR3 DNA reads TGCGCCAGCAGCTCGGGTCTTCTCGGGGACTATGGCTACACCTTC. Residues: CASSSGLLGDYGYTF.